This T cell receptor (beta chain) was recovered during a study of blood T cell repertoires in COVID-19. Study as a whole: PBMCs, B-cell-depleted T cells, or T cells were the source of the cDNA or gDNA that made up the material.

Germline lookup yields CDR1 MNHEY and CDR2 SMNVEV (reference sequence). V was clipped by 2 bases and J by 2 bases, with 10 bases between them. This CDR3 contains 14 residues. About this clone: The sample carries other DNA sequences with the same CDR3.

Generated by immunoSEQ multiplex PCR, the TCRdb table keeps only in-frame clones and is missing some. The table shows about 200,000 clones, with about 82% occurring only once. The J gene is TRBJ2-7, the V gene TRBV27; maybe TRBD1 (5 bases). Sample: PBMCs or T cells enriched from blood (not recorded which). The clonotype originates from a man aged 40-50 years with acute COVID-19. CDR3 sequence: CASSLGGRAYEQYF. In DNA, the CDR3 is TGTGCCAGCAGTTTAGGCGGCAGGGCCTACGAGCAGTACTTC.